Listed here is a single TCR beta chain. Its matching antigen is unknown. This entry belongs to a study of monozygotic twins with inflammatory bowel disease. Study-level results: Telling different T cell subtypes apart from each other was not possible. For IBD patients, clonotypes shared with others were fewer than for healthy twins, especially with disease activity.

Researchers used roughly 3,700 ng of total RNA for each TCR library. TCRdb reprocessed the 5' RACE reads and keeps a single row for each CDR3 protein, giving no DNA. The sample includes some 450,000 distinct CDR3 sequences. The CDR3 sequence is 17 residues long. CDR1 and CDR2 from the germline V gene are LNHNV and YYDKDF (reference sequence). Blood samples, whole and unsorted for T cells, yielded the isolated total RNA. The source of this sequence is a human donor with ulcerative colitis or Crohn's disease, or a healthy co-twin of an affected twin (not recorded which). The material sequenced was blood. The genes are TRBV15 and TRBJ1-5; with no DNA, the TCRdb D assignment of TRBD1 cannot be verified. The CDR3 sequence is CATSRETGAYSNQPQHF.